The text below deals with one T cell receptor beta chain. Its antigen is currently unknown. Method: immunoSEQ multiplex PCR; TCRdb's copy keeps in-frame clones and lacks some. The sample consists of 55,000 to 65,000 clones, roughly four fifths of them appearing once. The record originates from a study of OX40 agonist ivuxolimab in advanced cancers. Looking at the study overall: Hepatocellular carcinoma, melanoma, renal cell or head and neck cancer occurred in dose-escalation patients. Overall study findings and caveats: On average, CD8+ T cells showed a greater number of expanded clones than CD4+. Clonal expansion among partial responders at 0.1-3.0 mg/kg ranked near the lowest.

The V gene's germline CDR1 is SGDLS and CDR2 YYNGEE. The CDR3 loop spans 18 amino acids. With 2 bases clipped from V and 1 base from J, the junction kept 9 bases outside the gene matches. V gene TRBV9 combines with J gene TRBJ2-1; 10 positions agree with TRBD2. Specimen: CD4+ or CD8+ T cells sorted from blood, collected in a trial of the OX40 agonist ivuxolimab. This TCR derives from an adult with an advanced solid tumor such as melanoma, head and neck, liver or kidney cancer. CDR3 residues: CASSVGAGGPRSYNEQFF. DNA for the CDR3: TGTGCCAGCAGCGTCGGAGCGGGAGGGCCCAGATCCTACAATGAGCAGTTCTTC.